One and the same sample provided the 10 T cell receptor beta chains below, sequenced in a study of shared clonotypes between healthy human individuals (TCRdb year 2020). Receptor libraries were prepared by the immunoSEQ multiplex PCR assay. The table was pulled from immuneACCESS by TCRdb, which kept in-frame rearrangements only. Such tables lose some clones; where checked, under half of the loss comes from unresolved V genes, and the rest has no known cause. The sample yields 550,000 to 800,000 clones; around 90% were counted once. Of the sample, about a third is held by the ten largest clones. The sequenced sample was memory CD8+ T cells from PBMCs. This specimen's cell subset or site label, interpreted: CD45RO+ cells pooled with CCR7-negative TemRA cells. These receptors were collected from a man younger than 30 in good health. Some clones in this sample may be carry-over from other donors' samples.

The chain is built from TRBV25-1 and TRBJ2-1; TRBD2 aligns across 8 bases. Germline CDR1 and CDR2: MGHDK and SYGVNS. The CDR3 totals 13 residues. V shed 7 bases, J shed 8 bases, and the junction held 7 bases outside the gene matches. The CDR3 sequence: CASMGAGVDEQFF. The CDR3 DNA follows: TGTGCCAGCATGGGAGCGGGAGTTGATGAGCAGTTCTTC.

The rearrangement links TRBV7-6 to TRBJ1-2; D not certain. Germline V lookup: CDR1 SGHVS, CDR2 FNYEAQ. The CDR3 loop spans 14 amino acids. Trimming removed 8 bases at V and 3 bases at J, with 16 bases between. CDR3 coding DNA: TGTGCCAGCGGCCTAATGCCCGGAGACTATGGCTACACCTTC. This sequence encodes CASGLMPGDYGYTF.

The chain links TRBV15 to TRBJ1-1; unclear D gene. Looked up from germline, CDR1 is LNHNV and CDR2 is YYDKDF (reference sequence). Trimming shortened V by 6 bases and J by 0 bases, and 11 bases separated the two germline ends. The CDR3 is made up of 14 amino acids. The CDR3 reads CATREGRMNTEAFF. Here the CDR3 DNA reads TGTGCCACCAGAGAGGGCAGGATGAACACTGAAGCTTTCTTT.

The rearrangement uses TRBV18 and TRBJ2-7, with D unresolved. The CDR3 runs to 13 residues. Trimming removed 1 base at V and 1 base at J, with 5 bases between. The germline CDR1 and CDR2 sequences are KGHSH and LQKENI. In nucleotides, the CDR3 is TGTGCCAGCTCACCACAGGATTCCTACGAGCAGTACTTC. It yields the protein CASSPQDSYEQYF.

The V and J genes are TRBV7-6 and TRBJ2-7; the D is unclear. The V gene lost 5 bases and the J gene lost 4 bases, with 18 bases spanning the gap. Per germline, CDR1 SGHVS and CDR2 FNYEAQ. The length of the CDR3 is 15 residues. CDR3 nucleotides: TGTGCCAGCAGCCCCGCGATTGGAGCGTCGTACGAGCAGTACTTC. Encoded protein: CASSPAIGASYEQYF.

The chain is built from TRBV19 and TRBJ1-5, with 7 bases matching TRBD1. V was clipped by 5 bases and J by 3 bases; unmatched bases: 4. The CDR3 consists of 14 residues. Germline V gene sequence: CDR1 LNHDA, CDR2 SQIVND (reference sequence). This chain's CDR3 is CASSPGQINQPQHF. In DNA, the CDR3 is TGTGCCAGTAGTCCGGGACAGATCAATCAGCCCCAGCATTTT.

In nucleotides, the CDR3 is TGCGCCAGCAGCCAAACACGGACTAGCGGGAGGAACAATGAGCAGTTCTTC. Residues: CASSQTRTSGRNNEQFF. The chain combines TRBV4-1 with TRBJ2-1, with 14 nucleotides matching TRBD2. CDR3 length: 17 residues. V lost 2 bases, J lost 5 bases, and 5 bases stayed unmatched. Germline values: CDR1 MGHRA, CDR2 YSYEKL.

This chain joins TRBV10-1 and TRBJ2-1; 7 nucleotides align to TRBD2. V lost 3 bases to trimming and J lost 12 bases; unmatched junction nucleotides: 8. The CDR3 is 13 amino acids. Germline CDR1 and CDR2: WNHNN and SYGVQD (reference sequence). CDR3 loop: CASSDGRPGMQFF. In nucleotides, the CDR3 is TGCGCCAGCAGTGACGGGAGGCCAGGGATGCAGTTCTTC.

The table lists this clone with a count of one. The gene calls are TRBV27 and TRBJ2-1; 8 bases fit TRBD2. The V gene's germline CDR1 is MNHEY and CDR2 SMNVEV (reference sequence). V lost 4 bases, J lost 6 bases, and 5 bases stayed unmatched. This CDR3 spans 14 amino acids. The chain's CDR3 is CASSWLAGINEQFF. The CDR3 bases are TGTGCCAGCAGTTGGCTAGCGGGTATCAATGAGCAGTTCTTC.

The chain carries TRBV28 and TRBJ2-7; possible D gene TRBD1, 6 bases. The ends were cut back, 4 bases at V and 0 bases at J, with 10 bases in the middle. Per germline, CDR1 MDHEN and CDR2 SYDVKM. CDR3 size: 14 residues. The CDR3 nucleotides are TGTGCCAGCAGTTCTGGACAGTTCTCCTACGAGCAGTACTTC. Translating it yields CASSSGQFSYEQYF.